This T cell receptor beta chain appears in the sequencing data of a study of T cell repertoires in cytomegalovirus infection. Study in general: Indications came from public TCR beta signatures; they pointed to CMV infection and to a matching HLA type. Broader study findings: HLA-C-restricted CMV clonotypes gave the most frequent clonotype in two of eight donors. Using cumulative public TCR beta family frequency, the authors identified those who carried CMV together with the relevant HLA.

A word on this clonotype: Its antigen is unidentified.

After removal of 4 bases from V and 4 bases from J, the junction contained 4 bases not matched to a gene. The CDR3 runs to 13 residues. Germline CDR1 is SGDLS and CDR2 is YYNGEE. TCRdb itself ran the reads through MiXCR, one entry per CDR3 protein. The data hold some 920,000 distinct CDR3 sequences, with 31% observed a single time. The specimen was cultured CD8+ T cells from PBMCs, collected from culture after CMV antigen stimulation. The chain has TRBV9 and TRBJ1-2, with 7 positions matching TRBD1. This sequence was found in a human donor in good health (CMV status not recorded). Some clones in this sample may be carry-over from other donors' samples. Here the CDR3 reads CASSQGGSYGYTF. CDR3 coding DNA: TGTGCCAGCAGCCAGGGGGGATCCTATGGCTACACCTTC.